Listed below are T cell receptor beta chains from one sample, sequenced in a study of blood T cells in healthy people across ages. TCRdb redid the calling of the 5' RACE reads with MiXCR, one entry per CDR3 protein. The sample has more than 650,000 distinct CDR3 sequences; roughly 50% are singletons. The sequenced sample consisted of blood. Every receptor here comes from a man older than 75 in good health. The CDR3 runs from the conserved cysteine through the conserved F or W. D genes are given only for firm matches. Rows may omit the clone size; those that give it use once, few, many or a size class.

cdr3_aa: CASSLAGATFDQPQHF
cdr3_nt: TGTGCCAGCAGTTTAGCGGGGGCCACTTTCGATCAGCCCCAGCATTTT
clone_size: -
d_call: -
j_call: TRBJ1-5
v_call: TRBV28

cdr3_aa: CASSSQTGYEQYF
cdr3_nt: TGTGCCAGCAGCTCACAGACAGGCTACGAGCAGTACTTC
clone_size: few
d_call: -
j_call: TRBJ2-7
v_call: TRBV11-2

cdr3_aa: CSAESGPGGYTF
cdr3_nt: TGCAGCGCTGAGTCGGGGCCTGGGGGCTACACCTTC
clone_size: -
d_call: -
j_call: TRBJ1-2
v_call: TRBV29-1

cdr3_aa: CAGTGLAGTGEQYF
cdr3_nt: TGTGCCGGTACCGGACTAGCGGGAACCGGGGAGCAGTACTTC
clone_size: -
d_call: TRBD2
j_call: TRBJ2-7
v_call: TRBV6-1

cdr3_aa: CSARDQLDTEAFF
cdr3_nt: TGCAGTGCTAGAGATCAATTGGACACTGAAGCTTTCTTT
clone_size: -
d_call: -
j_call: TRBJ1-1
v_call: TRBV20-1

cdr3_aa: CASAGQGTNEQFF
cdr3_nt: TGTGCCAGCGCGGGACAGGGAACCAATGAGCAGTTCTTC
clone_size: few
d_call: TRBD1
j_call: TRBJ2-1
v_call: TRBV7-9

cdr3_aa: CASSGALNYGYTF
cdr3_nt: TGCGCCAGCAGCGGGGCTTTGAACTATGGCTACACCTTC
clone_size: -
d_call: -
j_call: TRBJ1-2
v_call: TRBV5-1

cdr3_aa: CASTPNMNTEAFF
cdr3_nt: TGTGCTTCGACCCCCAACATGAACACTGAAGCTTTCTTT
clone_size: few
d_call: -
j_call: TRBJ1-1
v_call: TRBV18

cdr3_aa: CSVAQREHEQYF
cdr3_nt: TGCAGTGTGGCCCAGCGGGAGCACGAGCAGTACTTC
clone_size: few
d_call: TRBD2
j_call: TRBJ2-7
v_call: TRBV20-1

cdr3_aa: CSAESPLTGAYEQYF
cdr3_nt: TGCAGTGCCGAGTCTCCCCTGACGGGAGCCTACGAGCAGTACTTC
clone_size: few
d_call: -
j_call: TRBJ2-7
v_call: TRBV20-1

cdr3_aa: CASRVDRGLKTQYF
cdr3_nt: TGTGCCAGCAGGGTCGACAGGGGGTTGAAGACCCAGTACTTC
clone_size: -
d_call: TRBD1
j_call: TRBJ2-5
v_call: TRBV25-1

cdr3_aa: CSVVRAGGSYEQYF
cdr3_nt: TGCAGCGTTGTACGGGCGGGGGGCTCCTACGAGCAGTACTTC
clone_size: -
d_call: TRBD2
j_call: TRBJ2-7
v_call: TRBV29-1

cdr3_aa: CASSVESSSYNEQFF
cdr3_nt: TGTGCCAGCAGTGTAGAAAGTAGCTCCTACAATGAGCAGTTCTTC
clone_size: -
d_call: -
j_call: TRBJ2-1
v_call: TRBV2

cdr3_aa: CATSDSPIANEQFF
cdr3_nt: TGTGCCACCAGTGATTCCCCTATCGCCAATGAGCAGTTCTTC
clone_size: -
d_call: -
j_call: TRBJ2-1
v_call: TRBV24-1

cdr3_aa: CASSNLFADEQYF
cdr3_nt: TGCGCCAGCAGCAACCTTTTTGCGGACGAGCAGTACTTC
clone_size: -
d_call: -
j_call: TRBJ2-7
v_call: TRBV5-1

cdr3_aa: CASGKGEIAYF
cdr3_nt: TGTGCCAGCGGCAAGGGAGAGATCGCGTATTTT
clone_size: -
d_call: -
j_call: TRBJ2-3
v_call: TRBV12-3/TRBV12-4

cdr3_aa: CATSRVLAGESETQYF
cdr3_nt: TGTGCCACCAGCAGAGTGCTAGCGGGGGAATCAGAGACCCAGTACTTC
clone_size: few
d_call: TRBD2
j_call: TRBJ2-5
v_call: TRBV15

cdr3_aa: CSARDGRGGAGRRYTF
cdr3_nt: TGCAGTGCTAGAGATGGGAGAGGGGGCGCCGGCCGGCGCTACACCTTC
clone_size: -
d_call: TRBD1
j_call: TRBJ1-2
v_call: TRBV20-1

cdr3_aa: CASSLDTGVLEETQYF
cdr3_nt: TGTGCCAGCAGCTTAGATACAGGGGTCTTGGAAGAGACCCAGTACTTC
clone_size: few
d_call: TRBD1
j_call: TRBJ2-5
v_call: TRBV7-8

cdr3_aa: CASSYLGERNIQYF
cdr3_nt: TGTGCCAGCAGTTATCTGGGGGAACGAAACATTCAGTACTTC
clone_size: -
d_call: -
j_call: TRBJ2-4
v_call: TRBV12-3/TRBV12-4

cdr3_aa: CASSHSGAYEQYF
cdr3_nt: TGTGCCAGCAGCCATAGCGGTGCCTACGAGCAGTACTTC
clone_size: few
d_call: -
j_call: TRBJ2-7
v_call: TRBV5-4

cdr3_aa: CSVETRLHRYAYF
cdr3_nt: TGCAGCGTTGAAACTCGCTTACACAGATACGCGTATTTT
clone_size: -
d_call: -
j_call: TRBJ2-3
v_call: TRBV29-1

cdr3_aa: CASSEASGGIDEQFF
cdr3_nt: TGTGCCAGCAGTGAAGCCAGCGGGGGTATCGATGAGCAGTTCTTC
clone_size: -
d_call: TRBD2
j_call: TRBJ2-1
v_call: TRBV6-1

cdr3_aa: CASSHSGTGNYEQYF
cdr3_nt: TGCGCCAGCAGCCATTCCGGGACAGGGAACTACGAGCAGTACTTC
clone_size: few
d_call: TRBD1
j_call: TRBJ2-7
v_call: TRBV5-1

cdr3_aa: CATSRGGRGYNEQFF
cdr3_nt: TGTGCCACCAGCAGAGGCGGGAGGGGCTACAATGAGCAGTTCTTC
clone_size: -
d_call: TRBD2
j_call: TRBJ2-1
v_call: TRBV15

cdr3_aa: CASSEGVTQYF
cdr3_nt: TGTGCCAGCAGTGAAGGGGTGACCCAGTACTTC
clone_size: few
d_call: -
j_call: TRBJ2-5
v_call: TRBV2

cdr3_aa: CSAPDGSYGYTF
cdr3_nt: TGCAGTGCTCCGGACGGTTCCTATGGCTACACCTTC
clone_size: -
d_call: -
j_call: TRBJ1-2
v_call: TRBV20-1